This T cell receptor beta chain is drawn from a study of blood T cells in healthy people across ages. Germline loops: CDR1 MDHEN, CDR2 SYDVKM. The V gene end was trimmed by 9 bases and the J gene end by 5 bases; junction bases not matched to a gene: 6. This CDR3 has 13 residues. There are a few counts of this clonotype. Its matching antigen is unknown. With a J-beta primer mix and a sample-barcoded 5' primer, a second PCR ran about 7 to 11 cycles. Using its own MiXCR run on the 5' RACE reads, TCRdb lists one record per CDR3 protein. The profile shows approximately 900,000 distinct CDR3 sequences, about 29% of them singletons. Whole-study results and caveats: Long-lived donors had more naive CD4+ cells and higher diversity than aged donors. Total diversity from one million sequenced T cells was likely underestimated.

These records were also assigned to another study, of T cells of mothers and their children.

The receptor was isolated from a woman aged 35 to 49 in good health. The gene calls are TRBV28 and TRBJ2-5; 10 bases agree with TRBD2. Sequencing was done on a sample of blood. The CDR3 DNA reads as TGTGCCAGTAAGCGGGGGGGCCGCGAGACCCAGTACTTC. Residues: CASKRGGRETQYF.